This T cell receptor (beta chain) was recorded in a study of T cell responses to AZD1222 COVID-19 vaccine. Whole-study results and caveats: Only 5 to 7 individuals given AZD1222 were seropositive at baseline. Donors were mostly white British, more females; clonal diversity possibly underestimated. Once two AZD1222 doses were given, Spike-specific TCR breadth and depth went up.

Repertoires were generated with immunoSEQ multiplex PCR, while TCRdb's copy carries only in-frame clones and drops some. The data show about 76,000 clones, with roughly nine tenths seen just once and 4.2% held by the top ten. V dropped 3 bases and J dropped 3 bases, with 2 bases sitting between them. CDR3 length: 11 residues. For this clone: What it binds is not known.

The chain carries TRBV12-3 or TRBV12-4 and TRBJ1-1; D is ambiguous. Source: peripheral blood, taken on day 0 of AZD1222 vaccination. The source of this sequence is an adult in good health. CDR3 protein: CASSLYTEAFF. For the CDR3, the DNA is TGTGCCAGCAGTTTGTACACTGAAGCTTTCTTT.